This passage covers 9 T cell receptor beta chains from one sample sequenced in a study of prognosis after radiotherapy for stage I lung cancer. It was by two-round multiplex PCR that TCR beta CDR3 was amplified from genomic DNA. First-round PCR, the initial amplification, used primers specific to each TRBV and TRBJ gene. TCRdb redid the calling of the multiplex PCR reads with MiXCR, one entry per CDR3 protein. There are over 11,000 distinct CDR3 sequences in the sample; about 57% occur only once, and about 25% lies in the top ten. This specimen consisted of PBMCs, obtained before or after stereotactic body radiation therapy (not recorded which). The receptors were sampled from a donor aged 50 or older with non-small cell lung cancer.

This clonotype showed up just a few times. The CDR3 loop is CASSRDVTYTEAFF. CDR3 DNA: TGTGCCAGCAGTCGGGACGTAACCTACACTGAAGCTTTCTTT. The chain combines TRBV6-1 with TRBJ1-1, with TRBD1 as a possible D gene (5 bases). The CDR3 length is 14 residues. The V gene lost 5 bases and the J gene lost 3 bases, with 13 bases spanning the gap. Germline CDR1 MNHNS, CDR2 SASEGT.

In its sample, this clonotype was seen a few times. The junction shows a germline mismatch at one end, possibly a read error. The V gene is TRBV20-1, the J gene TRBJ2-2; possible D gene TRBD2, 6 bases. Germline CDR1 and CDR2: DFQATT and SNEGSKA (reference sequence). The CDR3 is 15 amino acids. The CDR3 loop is CSASTSGAGTVELFF. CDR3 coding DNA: TGCAGTGCTAGTACGTCGGGAGCCGGCACCGTGGAGCTGTTTTTT.

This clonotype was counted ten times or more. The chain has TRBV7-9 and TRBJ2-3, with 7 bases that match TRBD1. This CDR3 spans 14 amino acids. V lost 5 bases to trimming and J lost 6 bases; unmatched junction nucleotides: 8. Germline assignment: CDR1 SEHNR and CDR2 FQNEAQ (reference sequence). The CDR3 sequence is CASSPGTVTDTQYF. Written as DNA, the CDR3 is TGTGCCAGCAGCCCGGGGACAGTAACGGATACGCAGTATTTT. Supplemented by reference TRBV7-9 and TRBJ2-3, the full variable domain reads DTGVSQNPRHKITKRGQNVTFRCDPISEHNRLYWYRQTLGQGPEFLTYFQNEAQLEKSRLLSDRFSAERPKGSFSTLEIQRTEQGDSAMYLCASSPGTVTDTQYFGPGTRLTVL.

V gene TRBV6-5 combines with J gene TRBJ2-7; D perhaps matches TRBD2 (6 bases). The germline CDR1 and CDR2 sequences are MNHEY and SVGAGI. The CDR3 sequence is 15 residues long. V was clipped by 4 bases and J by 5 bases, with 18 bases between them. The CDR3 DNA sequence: TGTGCCAGCAGTTTGACTGATGGAGGGCCCCACGAGCAGTACTTC. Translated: CASSLTDGGPHEQYF.

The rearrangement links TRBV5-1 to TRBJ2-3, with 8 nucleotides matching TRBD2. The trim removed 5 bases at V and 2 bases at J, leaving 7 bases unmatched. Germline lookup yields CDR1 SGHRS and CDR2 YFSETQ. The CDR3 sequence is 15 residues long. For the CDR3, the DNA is TGCGCCAGCAGAGCACGGGGGGGCCTCACAGATACGCAGTATTTT. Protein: CASRARGGLTDTQYF.

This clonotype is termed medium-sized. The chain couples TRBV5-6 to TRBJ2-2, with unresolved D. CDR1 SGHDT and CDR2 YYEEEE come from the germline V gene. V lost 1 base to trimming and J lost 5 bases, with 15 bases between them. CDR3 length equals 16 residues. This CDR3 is CASSLYEQWGTGELFF. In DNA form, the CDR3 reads TGTGCCAGCAGCTTGTACGAACAGTGGGGTACCGGGGAGCTGTTTTTT. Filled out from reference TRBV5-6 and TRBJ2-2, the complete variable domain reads DAGVTQSPTHLIKTRGQQVTLRCSPKSGHDTVSWYQQALGQGPQFIFQYYEEEERQRGNFPDRFSGHQFPNYSSELNVNALLLGDSALYLCASSLYEQWGTGELFFGEGSRLTVL.

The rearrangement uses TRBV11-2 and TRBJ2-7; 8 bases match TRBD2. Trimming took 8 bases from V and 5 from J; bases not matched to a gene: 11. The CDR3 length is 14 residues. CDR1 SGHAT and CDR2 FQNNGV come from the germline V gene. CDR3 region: CASHRGLGLNEQYF. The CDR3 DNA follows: TGTGCCAGCCACCGGGGACTAGGTCTCAACGAGCAGTACTTC.

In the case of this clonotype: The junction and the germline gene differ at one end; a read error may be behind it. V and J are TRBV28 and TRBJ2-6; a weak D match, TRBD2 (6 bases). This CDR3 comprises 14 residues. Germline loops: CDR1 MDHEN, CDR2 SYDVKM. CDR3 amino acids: CASKTSSGANVLTF. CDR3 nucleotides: TGTGCAAGCAAGACTAGCTCTGGGGCCAACGTCCTGACTTTC.

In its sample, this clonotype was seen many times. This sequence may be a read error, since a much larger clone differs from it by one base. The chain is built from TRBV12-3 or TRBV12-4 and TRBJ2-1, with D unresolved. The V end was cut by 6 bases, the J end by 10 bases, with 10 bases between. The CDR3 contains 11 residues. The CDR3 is CASRASAEQFF. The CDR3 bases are TGTGCCAGCAGGGCCAGTGCAGAGCAGTTCTTC.